The sequence of this TCR beta chain was determined in a study of T cell changes during pregnancy in multiple sclerosis. About this clone: This sample also contains other DNA sequences that code for the same CDR3.

The data were produced by immunoSEQ multiplex PCR, yet TCRdb's version contains in-frame clones alone and is incomplete. The table includes approximately 10,000 clones, about 80% detected once. The CDR3 runs to 15 residues. Germline V lookup: CDR1 ENHRY, CDR2 SYGVKD. Trimming removed 3 bases at V and 0 bases at J, with 9 bases between. Source: CD8+ T cells from peripheral blood mononuclear cells, taken after pregnancy. The rearrangement uses TRBV10-3 and TRBJ1-3, with a weak D call TRBD1 (6 bases). The sequence came from a female donor in good health, enrolled as a control in a pregnancy study. This CDR3 is CAISDGDNSGNTIYF. CDR3 coding DNA: TGTGCCATCAGTGACGGGGACAACTCTGGAAACACCATATATTTT.